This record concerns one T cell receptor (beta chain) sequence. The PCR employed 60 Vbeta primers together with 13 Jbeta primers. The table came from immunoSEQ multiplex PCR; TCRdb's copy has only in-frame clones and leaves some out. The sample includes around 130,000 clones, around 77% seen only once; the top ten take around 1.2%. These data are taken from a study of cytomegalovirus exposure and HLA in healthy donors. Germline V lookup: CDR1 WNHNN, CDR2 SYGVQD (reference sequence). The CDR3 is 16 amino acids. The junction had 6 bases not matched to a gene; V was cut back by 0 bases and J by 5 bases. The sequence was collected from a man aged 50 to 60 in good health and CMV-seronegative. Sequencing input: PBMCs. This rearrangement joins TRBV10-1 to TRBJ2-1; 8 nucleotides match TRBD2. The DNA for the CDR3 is TGCGCCAGCAGTGAGTCAAGCGGGAGAGGCAACAATGAGCAGTTCTTC. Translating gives CASSESSGRGNNEQFF.